This TCR beta chain was obtained from a study of tumor-infiltrating lymphocytes in primary liver carcinoma. Researchers generated TCR beta cDNA from about 500 ng of total RNA, relying on a constant-region primer. Three nested multiplex PCR rounds, a slightly modified ARM-PCR, produced the libraries for TCR beta. The first two PCR rounds used TRBV1-TRBV30 forward primers with a C-beta reverse primer, about 10 cycles each. TCRdb fed the multiplex PCR reads into MiXCR, producing one record per CDR3 protein. The sample contains 100,000 to 150,000 distinct CDR3 sequences, approximately 64% of which appear only once. Trimming shortened V by 0 bases and J by 7 bases, and 16 bases separated the two germline ends. Germline CDR1 DFQATT, CDR2 SNEGSKA (reference sequence). The CDR3 is made up of 14 amino acids. Bulk tissue was left unsorted, and RNA and DNA were co-extracted from 20-30 mg of it. Primary liver carcinomas in the patients were surgically resected.

In its sample, this clonotype was seen a few times. The chain recombines TRBV20-1 with TRBJ2-7; D not resolved. The clonotype originates from a woman in her sixties or seventies with primary liver carcinoma and hepatitis B virus infection. What was sequenced was liver tumor tissue from sampling region 3. Regarding subset: tumor region T3, left-lateral pole. CDR3 residues: CSARDRRWQAEQYF. The CDR3 DNA reads as TGCAGTGCTAGAGATCGGCGCTGGCAGGCTGAGCAGTACTTC.